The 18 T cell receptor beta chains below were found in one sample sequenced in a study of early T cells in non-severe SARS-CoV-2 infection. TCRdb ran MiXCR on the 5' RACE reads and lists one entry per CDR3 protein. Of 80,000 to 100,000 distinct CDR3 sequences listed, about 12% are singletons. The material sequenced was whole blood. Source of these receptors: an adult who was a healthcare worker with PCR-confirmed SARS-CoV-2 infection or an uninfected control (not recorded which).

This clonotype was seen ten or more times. CDR3 DNA sequence: TGTGCCAGCAGCCCTCTGACGGGAGCCTACAATGAGCAGTTCTTC. This translates into CASSPLTGAYNEQFF. The chain links TRBV7-9 to TRBJ2-1, with D possibly matching TRBD2 (6 bases). Per the germline V gene, CDR1 is SEHNR and CDR2 is FQNEAQ (reference sequence). CDR3 length: 15 amino acids. V was trimmed by 5 bases and J by 2 bases, leaving 13 bases between them. Full variable domain (missing parts from reference TRBV7-9 and TRBJ2-1): DTGVSQNPRHKITKRGQNVTFRCDPISEHNRLYWYRQTLGQGPEFLTYFQNEAQLEKSRLLSDRFSAERPKGSFSTLEIQRTEQGDSAMYLCASSPLTGAYNEQFFGPGTRLTVL.

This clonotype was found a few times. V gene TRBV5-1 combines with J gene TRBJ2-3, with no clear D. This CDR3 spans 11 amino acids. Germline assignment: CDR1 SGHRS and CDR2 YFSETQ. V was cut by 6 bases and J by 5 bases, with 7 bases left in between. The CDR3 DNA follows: TGCGCCAGCACCGAGTTAGATACGCAGTATTTT. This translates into CASTELDTQYF.

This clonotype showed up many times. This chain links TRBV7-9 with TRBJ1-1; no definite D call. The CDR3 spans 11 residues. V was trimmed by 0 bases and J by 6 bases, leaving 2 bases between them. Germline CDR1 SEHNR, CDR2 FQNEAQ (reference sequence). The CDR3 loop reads CASSLAPEAFF. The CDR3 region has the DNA TGTGCCAGCAGCTTAGCGCCTGAAGCTTTCTTT.

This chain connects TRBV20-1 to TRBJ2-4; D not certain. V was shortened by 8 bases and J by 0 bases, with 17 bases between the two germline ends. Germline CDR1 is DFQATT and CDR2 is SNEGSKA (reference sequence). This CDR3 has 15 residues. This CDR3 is CSFSSRLLAKNIQYF. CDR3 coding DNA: TGCAGTTTTTCCTCAAGACTTTTAGCCAAAAACATTCAGTACTTC.

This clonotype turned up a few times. The CDR3 nucleotides read TGCGCCAGCAGCTCGGGACAAGACAACGAGCAGTACTTC. Its protein product is CASSSGQDNEQYF. The genes are TRBV5-1 and TRBJ2-7; a possible D gene is TRBD1 (6 bases). V was clipped by 3 bases and J by 5 bases, with 12 bases between them. CDR1 is SGHRS and CDR2 is YFSETQ in the germline V gene. CDR3 length equals 13 residues.

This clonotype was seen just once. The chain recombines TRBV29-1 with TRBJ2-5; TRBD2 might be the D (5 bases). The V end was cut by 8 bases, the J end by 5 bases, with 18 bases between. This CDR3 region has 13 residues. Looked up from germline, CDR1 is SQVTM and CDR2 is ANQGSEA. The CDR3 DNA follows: TGCAGCATGGGAGCCCTCGGGTGGGAGACCCAGTACTTC. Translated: CSMGALGWETQYF.

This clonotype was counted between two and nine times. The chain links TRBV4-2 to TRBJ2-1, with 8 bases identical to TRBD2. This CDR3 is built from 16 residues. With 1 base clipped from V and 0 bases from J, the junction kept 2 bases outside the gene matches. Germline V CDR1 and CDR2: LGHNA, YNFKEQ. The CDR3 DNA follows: TGTGCCAGCAGCCAAGTACTAGCGGACTCCTACAATGAGCAGTTCTTC. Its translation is CASSQVLADSYNEQFF.

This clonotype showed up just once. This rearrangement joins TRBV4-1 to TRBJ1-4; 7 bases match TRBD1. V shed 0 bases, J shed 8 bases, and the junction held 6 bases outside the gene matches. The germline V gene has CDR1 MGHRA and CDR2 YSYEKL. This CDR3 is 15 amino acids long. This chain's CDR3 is CASSQDQGGFEKLFF. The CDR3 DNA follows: TGCGCCAGCAGCCAAGACCAGGGGGGGTTCGAAAAACTGTTTTTT.

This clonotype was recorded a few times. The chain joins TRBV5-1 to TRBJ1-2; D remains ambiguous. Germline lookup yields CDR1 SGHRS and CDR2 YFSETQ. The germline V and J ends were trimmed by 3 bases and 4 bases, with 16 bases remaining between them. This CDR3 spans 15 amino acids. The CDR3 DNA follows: TGCGCCAGCAGCTCCTCTGGCAGGTTCGCCTATGGCTACACCTTC. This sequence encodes CASSSSGRFAYGYTF. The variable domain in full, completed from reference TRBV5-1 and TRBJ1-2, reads KAGVTQTPRYLIKTRGQQVTLSCSPISGHRSVSWYQQTPGQGLQFLFEYFSETQRNKGNFPGRFSGRQFSNSRSEMNVSTLELGDSALYLCASSSSGRFAYGYTFGSGTRLTVV.

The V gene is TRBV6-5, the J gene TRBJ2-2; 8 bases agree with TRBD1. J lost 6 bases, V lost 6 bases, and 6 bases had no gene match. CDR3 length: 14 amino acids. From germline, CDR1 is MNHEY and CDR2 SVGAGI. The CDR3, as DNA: TGTGCCAGCAGGAGGACAGGGACGGCCGGGGAGCTGTTTTTT. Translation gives CASRRTGTAGELFF.

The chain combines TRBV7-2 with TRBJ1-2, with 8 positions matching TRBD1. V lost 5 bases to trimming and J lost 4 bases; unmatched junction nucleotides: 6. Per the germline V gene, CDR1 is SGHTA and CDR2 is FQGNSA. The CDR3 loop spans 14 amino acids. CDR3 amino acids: CASSGDRGFYGYTF. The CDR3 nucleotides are TGTGCCAGCAGCGGAGACAGGGGTTTCTATGGCTACACCTTC.

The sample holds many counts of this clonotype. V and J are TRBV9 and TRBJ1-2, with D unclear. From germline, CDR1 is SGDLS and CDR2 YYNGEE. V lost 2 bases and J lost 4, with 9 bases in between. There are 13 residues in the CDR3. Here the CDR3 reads CASSVRDPYGYTF. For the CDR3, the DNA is TGTGCCAGCAGCGTCCGGGATCCCTATGGCTACACCTTC.

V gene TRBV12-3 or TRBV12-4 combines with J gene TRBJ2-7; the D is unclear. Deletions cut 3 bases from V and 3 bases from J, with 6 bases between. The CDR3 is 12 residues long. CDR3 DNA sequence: TGTGCCAGCAGTTTGGTACGCTACGAGCAGTACTTC. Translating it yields CASSLVRYEQYF.

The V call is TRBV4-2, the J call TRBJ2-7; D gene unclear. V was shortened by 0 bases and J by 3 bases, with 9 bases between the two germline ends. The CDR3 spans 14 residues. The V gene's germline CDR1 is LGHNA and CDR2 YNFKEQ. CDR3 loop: CASSQEVTIYEQYF. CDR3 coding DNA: TGTGCCAGCAGCCAAGAAGTTACTATCTACGAGCAGTACTTC.

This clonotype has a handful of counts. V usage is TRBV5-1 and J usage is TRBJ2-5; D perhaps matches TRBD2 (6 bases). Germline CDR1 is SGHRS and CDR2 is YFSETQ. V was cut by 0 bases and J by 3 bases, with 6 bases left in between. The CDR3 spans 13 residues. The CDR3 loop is CASSLGLEETQYF. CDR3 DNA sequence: TGCGCCAGCAGCTTGGGACTAGAAGAGACCCAGTACTTC.

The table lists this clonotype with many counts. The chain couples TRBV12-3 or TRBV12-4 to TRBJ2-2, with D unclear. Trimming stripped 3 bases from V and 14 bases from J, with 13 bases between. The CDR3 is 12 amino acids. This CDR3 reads CASSLDLLPLFF. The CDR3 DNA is TGTGCCAGCAGTTTGGACCTCCTTCCTCTGTTTTTT.

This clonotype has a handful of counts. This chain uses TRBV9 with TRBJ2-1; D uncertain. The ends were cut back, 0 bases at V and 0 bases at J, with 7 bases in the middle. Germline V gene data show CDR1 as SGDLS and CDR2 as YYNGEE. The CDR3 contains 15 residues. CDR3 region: CASSVESSSYNEQFF. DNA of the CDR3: TGTGCCAGCAGCGTAGAATCGAGCTCCTACAATGAGCAGTTCTTC.

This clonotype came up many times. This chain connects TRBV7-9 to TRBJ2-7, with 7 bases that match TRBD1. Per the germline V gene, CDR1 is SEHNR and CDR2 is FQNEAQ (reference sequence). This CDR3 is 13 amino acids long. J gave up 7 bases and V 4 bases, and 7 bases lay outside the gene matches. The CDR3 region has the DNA TGTGCCAGCAGCTCCGCCGGGACAGTTGAGCAGTACTTC. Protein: CASSSAGTVEQYF.